This TCR beta chain was sequenced for a study of blood T cell repertoires in COVID-19. Background on the study: Samples taken during acute and convalescent COVID-19 were collected in the United States, Italy and Spain. The cDNA or gDNA used as material had been derived from T cells, B-cell-depleted T cells, or PBMCs.

Under the authors' procedure: Estimates of nucleated cell counts were drawn from the amplification of reference gene primers. TCRdb's table, derived via immunoSEQ multiplex PCR, lists solely in-frame clones and lacks some. Clonal size and the V and J genes are those of that table, whereas D and trimming came from the DNA. Among over 120,000 clones listed, about four fifths were seen once. Germline CDR1 and CDR2: GTSNPN and SVGIG (reference sequence). Between the trimmed V and J ends, which lost 0 bases and 3 bases, there was a span of 6 bases. This CDR3 has 13 amino acids. This TCR derives from a human donor in a cohort sampled during active COVID-19. The chain carries TRBV30 and TRBJ1-3; D is unclear. The specimen was peripheral blood. CDR3 nucleotide sequence: TGTGCCTGGAGTGTAACTCGTGGAAACACCATATATTTT. This sequence encodes CAWSVTRGNTIYF.